One sample yielded the 21 T cell receptor beta chains listed below, sequenced in a study of response to subunit inactivated influenza vaccine. One entry per CDR3 protein results from TCRdb running MiXCR on the RT-PCR reads. The sample comprises over 400,000 distinct CDR3 sequences, roughly 9.7% of which are singletons, and over 9.5% rests with the top ten. The sequencing here drew on PBMCs from blood, taken about 6 weeks after vaccination. The receptors were gathered from a man aged 50 to 60 who received an inactivated influenza vaccine.

The chain combines TRBV28 with TRBJ2-7; D unresolved. Trimming left V 6 bases short and J 5 bases short, with 17 bases between. Looked up from germline, CDR1 is MDHEN and CDR2 is SYDVKM. This CDR3 has 14 amino acids. CDR3 region: CASSRARLGNEQYF. The CDR3 DNA follows: TGTGCCAGCAGCCGCGCCCGGCTGGGGAACGAGCAGTACTTC.

This clonotype was seen a few times. The CDR3 spells CASSIRLGTEAFF. DNA for the CDR3: TGTGCCAGTAGTATACGGCTGGGCACTGAAGCTTTCTTT. The V gene is TRBV19, the J gene TRBJ1-1, with D unresolved. Trimming removed 2 bases at V and 4 bases at J, with 8 bases between. The CDR3 runs 13 residues. Per germline, CDR1 LNHDA and CDR2 SQIVND (reference sequence).

This clonotype was seen a handful of times. V gene TRBV12-3 or TRBV12-4 combines with J gene TRBJ1-1, with D perhaps TRBD1 (6 bases). Between the trimmed V and J ends, which lost 7 bases and 0 bases, there was a span of 21 bases. CDR3 length: 17 amino acids. Here the CDR3 reads CASTPGAPFRMNTEAFF. DNA for the CDR3: TGTGCCAGCACCCCAGGGGCCCCCTTTAGAATGAACACTGAAGCTTTCTTT.

This clonotype was observed at least ten times. This rearrangement joins TRBV27 to TRBJ2-5; perhaps TRBD2 as D (6 bases). Germline assignment: CDR1 MNHEY and CDR2 SMNVEV (reference sequence). The CDR3 is made up of 13 amino acids. V was shortened by 6 bases and J by 4 bases, with 12 bases between the two germline ends. The CDR3 nucleotides are TGTGCCAGCAGGGACTACCGGGGAGAGACCCAGTACTTC. Translating it yields CASRDYRGETQYF.

Notes on this clonotype: A much larger clone differs from this one at a single base, so this may be a read error. V usage is TRBV11-1 and J usage is TRBJ2-3; 9 bases are a match to TRBD2. The CDR3 consists of 19 residues. Germline CDR1 reads SGHAT; CDR2 reads FQDESV (reference sequence). The CDR3 region has the DNA TGTGTCAGCAGCTTTCTACGGACCTCGACTAGCGGAGGGGCAGATACGCAGTATTTT. It is translated as CVSSFLRTSTSGGADTQYF.

This clonotype has a handful of counts. V usage is TRBV12-3 or TRBV12-4 and J usage is TRBJ1-1; 8 bases line up with TRBD1. This CDR3 is built from 16 residues. The junction had 8 bases not matched to a gene; V was cut back by 5 bases and J by 0 bases. The CDR3 region is CASSRTTGAMNTEAFF. CDR3 nucleotides: TGTGCCAGCAGTCGAACGACAGGGGCTATGAACACTGAAGCTTTCTTT.

This clonotype was observed at least ten times. This chain uses TRBV5-1 with TRBJ2-1, with TRBD1 identical over 11 bases. The CDR3 is 15 residues long. Germline V gene lookup returns CDR1 SGHRS and CDR2 YFSETQ. V dropped 2 bases and J dropped 6; count of bases not matched to a gene: 4. CDR3 DNA sequence: TGCGCCAGCAGCTTAACCGGGACAGGGGGCAATGAGCAGTTCTTC. The encoded protein is CASSLTGTGGNEQFF.

This clonotype was counted between two and nine times. The rearrangement links TRBV6-2 or TRBV6-3 to TRBJ1-1, with TRBD1 matching over 8 bases. CDR1 and CDR2 (germline): MNHEY, SVGEGT. V lost 8 bases and J lost 2; bases outside the gene matches: 13. This CDR3 comprises 16 residues. The CDR3 region has the DNA TGTGCCAGCGGAAGAGGACAGGGTTTTTTTAACACTGAAGCTTTCTTT. As protein: CASGRGQGFFNTEAFF.

This clonotype was found a few times. The chain links TRBV20-1 to TRBJ1-1; D is ambiguous. The CDR3 is 12 amino acids. Germline assignment: CDR1 DFQATT and CDR2 SNEGSKA (reference sequence). Between the trimmed V and J ends, which lost 2 bases and 4 bases, there was a span of 8 bases. CDR3 residues: CSARHGSTEAFF. Here the CDR3 DNA reads TGCAGTGCTAGACACGGGAGCACTGAAGCTTTCTTT.

This clonotype was observed many times. The J gene is TRBJ2-5, the V gene TRBV6-2 or TRBV6-3; no reliable D call. CDR3 size: 12 residues. The V end was cut by 5 bases, the J end by 5 bases, with 9 bases between. The V gene's germline CDR1 is MNHEY and CDR2 SVGEGT. This chain's CDR3 is CASSQVSETQYF. The CDR3 DNA follows: TGTGCCAGCAGTCAAGTATCCGAGACCCAGTACTTC.

This clonotype has a handful of counts. The J gene is TRBJ2-7, the V gene TRBV3-1; D is undetermined. CDR3 length equals 12 residues. Germline V gives CDR1 LGHDT, CDR2 YNNKEL (reference sequence). Between the trimmed V and J ends, which lost 2 bases and 1 base, there was a span of 3 bases. The CDR3 here is CASSQISYEQYF. The CDR3 DNA sequence: TGTGCCAGCAGCCAAATATCCTACGAGCAGTACTTC.

This clonotype occurred many times. The chain recombines TRBV7-2 with TRBJ2-1; maybe TRBD1 (6 bases). The CDR3 extends over 16 amino acids. Between the trimmed V and J ends, which lost 6 bases and 3 bases, there was a span of 18 bases. Per germline, CDR1 SGHTA and CDR2 FQGNSA. The CDR3 sequence is CASSPDVGTLYNEQFF. Here the CDR3 DNA reads TGTGCCAGCAGTCCAGATGTGGGGACACTCTACAATGAGCAGTTCTTC. The variable domain in full, with the rest retrieved from reference TRBV7-2 and TRBJ2-1, is GAGVSQSPSNKVTEKGKDVELRCDPISGHTALYWYRQSLGQGLEFLIYFQGNSAPDKSGLPSDRFSAERTGGSVSTLTIQRTQQEDSAVYLCASSPDVGTLYNEQFFGPGTRLTVL.

This chain uses TRBV5-6 with TRBJ2-1, with D perhaps TRBD1 or TRBD2 (5 bases each). Germline CDR1 is SGHDT and CDR2 is YYEEEE. Trimming stripped 4 bases from V and 5 bases from J, with 19 bases between. The CDR3 is 16 residues long. The CDR3 loop is CASSTGPRGIHNEQFF. DNA of the CDR3: TGTGCCAGCAGCACGGGACCCCGGGGTATCCACAATGAGCAGTTCTTC.

The chain uses TRBV7-9 and TRBJ1-1; possibly TRBD1 for D (5 bases). There are 17 residues in the CDR3. V dropped 5 bases and J dropped 0 bases, with 19 bases sitting between them. The germline V gene has CDR1 SEHNR and CDR2 FQNEAQ (reference sequence). CDR3: CASSAGRMISLNTEAFF. The CDR3 DNA sequence: TGTGCCAGCAGCGCGGGACGGATGATTTCCCTGAACACTGAAGCTTTCTTT.

There are a few counts of this clonotype. This chain joins TRBV6-1 and TRBJ2-7; 8 positions agree with TRBD1. This CDR3 has 14 amino acids. After removal of 6 bases from V and 3 bases from J, the junction contained 7 bases not matched to a gene. CDR1 is MNHNS and CDR2 is SASEGT in the germline V gene. The CDR3 DNA is TGTGCCAGCAGCCGACAGGGGCTGTACTACGAGCAGTACTTC. Protein: CASSRQGLYYEQYF.

This sequence joins TRBV25-1 and TRBJ2-7, with D unclear. Germline CDR1 MGHDK, CDR2 SYGVNS. The ends were cut back, 4 bases at V and 6 bases at J, with 16 bases in the middle. The CDR3 runs to 14 residues. The CDR3: CASSGYRRRFEQYF. In nucleotides, the CDR3 is TGTGCCAGCAGTGGCTACAGACGCCGTTTCGAGCAGTACTTC.

The V and J genes are TRBV6-5 and TRBJ1-1; no firm D call. This CDR3 is built from 14 residues. The germline V and J ends were trimmed by 3 bases and 4 bases, with 12 bases remaining between them. Per germline, CDR1 MNHEY and CDR2 SVGAGI. For the CDR3, the DNA is TGTGCCAGCAGTTATCTTCCAGGATCCACTGAAGCTTTCTTT. The encoded protein is CASSYLPGSTEAFF.

A few counts support this clonotype. V gene TRBV4-3 combines with J gene TRBJ1-1; no clear D gene. Germline V CDR1 and CDR2: LGHNA, YSLEER. Trimming pared 1 base from V and 7 bases from J, leaving 16 bases between. CDR3 length: 15 residues. CDR3 protein: CASSQVGHGRVEAFF. The DNA of the CDR3 is TGCGCCAGCAGCCAAGTTGGGCATGGGAGGGTTGAAGCTTTCTTT.

V is TRBV20-1 and J is TRBJ2-3; 10 bases match TRBD1. The CDR3 contains 15 residues. Germline CDR1 and CDR2: DFQATT and SNEGSKA (reference sequence). Unmatched junction bases numbered 7, after V lost 1 base and J lost 6 bases. CDR3 in amino acids: CSARGSPGQGDTQYF. The CDR3 DNA is TGCAGTGCTAGAGGTAGCCCGGGACAGGGGGATACGCAGTATTTT.

This clonotype has just a few counts. The rearrangement links TRBV15 to TRBJ1-1; the match to TRBD1 covers 7 bases. V shed 1 base, J shed 1 base, and the junction held 6 bases outside the gene matches. The V gene's germline CDR1 is LNHNV and CDR2 YYDKDF (reference sequence). This CDR3 has 16 amino acids. CDR3: CATSRVPGGANTEAFF. The DNA for the CDR3 is TGTGCCACCAGCAGAGTACCAGGGGGGGCGAACACTGAAGCTTTCTTT.

This clonotype has only a few counts. The CDR3 nucleotides read TGTGCCAGCAGCCAAACGGGACTAGCGGCCTGGGAGCAGTACTTC. It encodes CASSQTGLAAWEQYF. The rearrangement links TRBV4-2 to TRBJ2-7; TRBD2 matches at 11 bases. V dropped 2 bases and J dropped 7; count of bases not matched to a gene: 7. CDR1 and CDR2 (germline): LGHNA, YNFKEQ. The CDR3 totals 15 residues.